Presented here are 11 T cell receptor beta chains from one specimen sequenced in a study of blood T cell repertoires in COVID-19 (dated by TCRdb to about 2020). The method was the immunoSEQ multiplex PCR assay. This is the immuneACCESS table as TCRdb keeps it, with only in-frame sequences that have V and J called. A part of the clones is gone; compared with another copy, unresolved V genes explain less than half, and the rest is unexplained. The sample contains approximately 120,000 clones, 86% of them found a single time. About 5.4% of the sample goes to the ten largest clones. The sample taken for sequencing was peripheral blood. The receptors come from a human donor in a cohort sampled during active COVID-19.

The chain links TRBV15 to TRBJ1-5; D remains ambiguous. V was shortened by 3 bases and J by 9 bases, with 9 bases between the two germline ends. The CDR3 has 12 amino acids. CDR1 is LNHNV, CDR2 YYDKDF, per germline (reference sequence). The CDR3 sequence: CATSSRWSPQHF. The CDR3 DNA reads TGTGCCACCAGCAGCAGGTGGTCGCCCCAGCATTTT. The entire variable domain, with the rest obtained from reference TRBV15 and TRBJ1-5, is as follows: DAMVIQNPRYQVTQFGKPVTLSCSQTLNHNVMYWYQQKSSQAPKLLFHYYDKDFNNEADTPDNFQSRRPNTSFCFLDIRSPGLGDTAMYLCATSSRWSPQHFGDGTRLSIL.

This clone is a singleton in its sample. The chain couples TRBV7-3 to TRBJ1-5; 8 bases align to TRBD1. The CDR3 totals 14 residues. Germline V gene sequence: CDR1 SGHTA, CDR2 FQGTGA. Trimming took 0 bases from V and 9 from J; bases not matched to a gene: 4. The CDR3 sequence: CASSLTAGGSPQHF. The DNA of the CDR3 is TGTGCCAGCAGCTTAACGGCAGGGGGCTCGCCCCAGCATTTT. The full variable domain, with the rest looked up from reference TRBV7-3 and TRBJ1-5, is GAGVSQTPSNKVTEKGKYVELRCDPISGHTALYWYRQSLGQGPEFLIYFQGTGAADDSGLPNDRFFAVRPEGSVSTLKIQRTERGDSAVYLCASSLTAGGSPQHFGDGTRLSIL.

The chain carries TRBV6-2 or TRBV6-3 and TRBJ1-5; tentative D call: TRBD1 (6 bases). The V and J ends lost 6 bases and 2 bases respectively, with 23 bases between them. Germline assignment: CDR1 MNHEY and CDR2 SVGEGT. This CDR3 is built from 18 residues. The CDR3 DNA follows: TGTGCCAGCAGCCCCGGGAGGGGGGTTGAGTTGGGCAATCAGCCCCAGCATTTT. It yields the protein CASSPGRGVELGNQPQHF.

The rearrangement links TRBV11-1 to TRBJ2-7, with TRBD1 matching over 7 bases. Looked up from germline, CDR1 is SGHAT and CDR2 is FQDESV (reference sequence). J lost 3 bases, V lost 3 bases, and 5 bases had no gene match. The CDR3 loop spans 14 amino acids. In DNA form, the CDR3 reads TGTGCCAGCAGCTTTACGAACAGGGGCTACGAGCAGTACTTC. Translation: CASSFTNRGYEQYF.

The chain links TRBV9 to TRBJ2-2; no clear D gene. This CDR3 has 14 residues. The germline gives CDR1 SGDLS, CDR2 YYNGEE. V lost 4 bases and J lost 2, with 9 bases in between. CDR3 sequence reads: CASSPPINTGELFF. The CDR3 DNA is TGTGCCAGCAGCCCCCCCATCAACACCGGGGAGCTGTTTTTT.

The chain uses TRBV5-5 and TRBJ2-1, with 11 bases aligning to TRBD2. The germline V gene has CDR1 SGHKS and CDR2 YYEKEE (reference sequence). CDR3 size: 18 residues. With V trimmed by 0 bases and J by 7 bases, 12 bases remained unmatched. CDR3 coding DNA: TGTGCCAGCAGCTTGGCCTCCGTTCTAGCGGGAGGTGAAAATGAGCAGTTCTTC. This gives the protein CASSLASVLAGGENEQFF.

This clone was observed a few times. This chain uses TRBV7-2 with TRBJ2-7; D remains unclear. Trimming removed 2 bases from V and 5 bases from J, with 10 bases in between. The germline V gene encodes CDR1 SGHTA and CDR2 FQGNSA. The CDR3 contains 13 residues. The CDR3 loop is CASSLMRMDEQYF. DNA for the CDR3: TGTGCCAGCAGCTTAATGAGAATGGACGAGCAGTACTTC.

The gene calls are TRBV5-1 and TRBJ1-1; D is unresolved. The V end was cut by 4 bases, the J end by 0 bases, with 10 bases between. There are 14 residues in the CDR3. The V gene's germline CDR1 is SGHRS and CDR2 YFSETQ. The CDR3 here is CASSVGAMNTEAFF. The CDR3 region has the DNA TGCGCCAGCAGCGTGGGAGCCATGAACACTGAAGCTTTCTTT.

CDR3 in DNA: TGCGCCAGCAGCCATCCCTTAGCGACCCGCACAGATACGCAGTATTTT. As protein: CASSHPLATRTDTQYF. This chain joins TRBV4-1 and TRBJ2-3, with D possibly matching TRBD2 (5 bases). The CDR3 consists of 16 residues. V was cut by 3 bases and J by 1 base, with 14 bases left in between. Per germline, CDR1 MGHRA and CDR2 YSYEKL.

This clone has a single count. The CDR3 protein is CASSEGQGAYNEQFF. CDR3 nucleotides: TGTGCCAGCTCAGAGGGACAGGGGGCGTACAATGAGCAGTTCTTC. The rearrangement uses TRBV18 and TRBJ2-1; the match to TRBD1 covers 12 bases. This CDR3 is 15 amino acids long. Germline trimming cut 5 bases from V and 4 bases from J; bases unmatched to any gene: 3. Germline V gene lookup returns CDR1 KGHSH and CDR2 LQKENI. Full variable domain (missing parts from reference TRBV18 and TRBJ2-1): NAGVMQNPRHLVRRRGQEARLRCSPMKGHSHVYWYRQLPEEGLKFMVYLQKENIIDESGMPKERFSAEFPKEGPSILRIQQVVRGDSAAYFCASSEGQGAYNEQFFGPGTRLTVL.

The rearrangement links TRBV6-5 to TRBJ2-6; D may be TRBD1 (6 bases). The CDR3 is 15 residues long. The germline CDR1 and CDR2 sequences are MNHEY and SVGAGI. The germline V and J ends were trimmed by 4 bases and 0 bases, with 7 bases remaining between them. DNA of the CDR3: TGTGCCAGCAGTTCGACAGGCTCTGGGGCCAACGTCCTGACTTTC. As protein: CASSSTGSGANVLTF.